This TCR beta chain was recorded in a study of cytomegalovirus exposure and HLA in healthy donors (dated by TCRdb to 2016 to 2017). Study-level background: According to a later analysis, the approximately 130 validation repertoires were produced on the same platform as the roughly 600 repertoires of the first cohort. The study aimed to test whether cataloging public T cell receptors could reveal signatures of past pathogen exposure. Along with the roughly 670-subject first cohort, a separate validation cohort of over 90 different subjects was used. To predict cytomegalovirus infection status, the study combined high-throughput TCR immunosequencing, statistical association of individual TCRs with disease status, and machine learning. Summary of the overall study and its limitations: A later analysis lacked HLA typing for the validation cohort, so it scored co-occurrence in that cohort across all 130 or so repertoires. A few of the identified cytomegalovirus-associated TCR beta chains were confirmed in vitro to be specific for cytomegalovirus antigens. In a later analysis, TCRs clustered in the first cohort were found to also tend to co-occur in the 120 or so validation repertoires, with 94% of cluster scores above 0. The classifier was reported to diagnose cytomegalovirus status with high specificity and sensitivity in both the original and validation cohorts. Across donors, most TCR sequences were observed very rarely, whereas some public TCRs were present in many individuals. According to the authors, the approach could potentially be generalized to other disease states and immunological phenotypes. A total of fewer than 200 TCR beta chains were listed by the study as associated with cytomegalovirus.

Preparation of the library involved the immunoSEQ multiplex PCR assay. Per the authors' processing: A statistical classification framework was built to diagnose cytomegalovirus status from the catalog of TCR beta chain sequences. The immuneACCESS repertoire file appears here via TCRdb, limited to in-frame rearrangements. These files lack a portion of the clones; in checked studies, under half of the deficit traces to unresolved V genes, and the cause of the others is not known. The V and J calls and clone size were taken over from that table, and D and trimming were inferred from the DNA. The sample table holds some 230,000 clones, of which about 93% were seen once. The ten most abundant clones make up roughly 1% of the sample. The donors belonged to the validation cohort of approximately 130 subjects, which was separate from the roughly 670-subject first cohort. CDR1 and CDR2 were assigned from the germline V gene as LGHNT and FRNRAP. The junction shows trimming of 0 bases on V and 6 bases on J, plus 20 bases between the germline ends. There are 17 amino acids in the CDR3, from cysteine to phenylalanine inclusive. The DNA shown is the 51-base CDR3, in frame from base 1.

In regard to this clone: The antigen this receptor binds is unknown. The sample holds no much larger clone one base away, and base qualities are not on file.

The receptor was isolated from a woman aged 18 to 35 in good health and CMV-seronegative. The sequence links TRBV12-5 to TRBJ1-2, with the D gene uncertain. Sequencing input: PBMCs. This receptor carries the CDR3 CASGLVLAREIMDGYTF. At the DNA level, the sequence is TGTGCTAGTGGTTTGGTACTGGCCCGGGAAATCATGGATGGCTACACCTTC.